This T cell receptor beta chain comes out of a study of shared clonotypes between healthy human individuals. For the study at large: Ranging from 18 to 49 in age, donors were a couple of women and a few men. Study outcomes and limitations: Among non-shared clonotypes, generation probabilities were lower than among those shared by all four donors. Among the subsets, naive ones generally showed larger estimated richness than memory ones.

Notes on this clone: The antigen is not known.

Data came from immunoSEQ multiplex PCR; TCRdb stores just in-frame clones and leaves some out. This sample yields about 1 million clones, of which roughly 80% are seen a single time; 1.4% to 1.5% belongs to the top ten. CDR3 length equals 16 residues. CDR1 is SGHTA, CDR2 FQGNSA, per germline. Between the trimmed V and J ends, which lost 4 bases and 0 bases, there was a span of 13 bases. Sequencing was carried out using memory CD4+ T cells sorted from blood. Subset here: CD45RA-negative fraction. The receptor was isolated from a man younger than 35 in good health. The V call is TRBV7-2, the J call TRBJ1-5, with a possible D match to TRBD1 (5 bases). The CDR3: CASSSRGGSSNQPQHF. Written as DNA, the CDR3 is TGTGCCAGCAGCTCCCGCGGGGGGTCTAGCAATCAGCCCCAGCATTTT.